This T cell receptor beta chain was obtained from a study of T cell responses to AZD1222 COVID-19 vaccine. To note about this clone: Its antigen is currently unknown.

Germline-derived CDR1 and CDR2 are MGHDK and SYGVNS. Trimming removed 5 bases from V and 7 bases from J; junction bases left unmatched: 7. There are 14 residues in the CDR3. The data were produced by immunoSEQ multiplex PCR, yet TCRdb's version contains in-frame clones alone and is incomplete. The sample includes 200,000 to 250,000 clones, about 94% of them seen just once. Notes on the study in general: The study identified only six AZD1222 recipients as seropositive at baseline. A mostly white British donor set with more females was recruited, and clonal diversity was possibly underestimated.

Sequenced material: peripheral blood, taken 28 days after the second dose of the MenACWY control vaccine. The receptor was derived from an adult who received the MenACWY meningococcal vaccine as a control. The gene calls are TRBV25-1 and TRBJ2-5, with 10 bases matching TRBD2. Here the CDR3 reads CASSLASGGWTQYF. In nucleotides, the CDR3 is TGTGCCAGCAGTCTGGCTAGCGGGGGTTGGACCCAGTACTTC.